This T cell receptor (beta chain) was obtained from a study of CD8 T cells in Susac syndrome (dated by TCRdb to about 2019). With respect to the entire study: Whether CD8+ T cell activation and differentiation in Susac syndrome was antigen driven was tested using repertoire sequencing. The study compared CD8+ T cell repertoire clonality among 11 to 12 healthy donors, some 14 Susac syndrome patients and approximately 16 multiple sclerosis patients.

V is reduced by 2 bases and J by 3 bases, leaving a spacing of 10 bases between them. CDR1 and CDR2 were assigned from the germline V gene as MNHEY and SVGEGT. Taken from cysteine to phenylalanine, the CDR3 has 14 residues. Solely the CDR3 DNA is kept, with 42 bases framed from the first base. The study at large found these results: The number of individuals in the TCR sequencing and HLA analysis was recognized as being relatively small.

In regard to this clonotype: What antigen it recognizes has not been identified. Base quality data are lacking; no much larger clone is found one base away.

High-throughput TCR beta sequencing profiled peripheral blood CD8+ and CD4+ T cells from healthy donors, Susac syndrome patients and multiple sclerosis patients. The healthy donors served as controls matched for age and sex. CD8+ TEMRA cells were enriched by FACS, while bulk CD8+ and CD4+ T cells were purified by magnetic negative isolation. Blood was collected in EDTA tubes and processed within 24 hours, with PBMCs isolated through density gradient centrifugation. PBMCs intended for TCR sequencing were cryopreserved in liquid nitrogen and were subsequently thawed in a 37 degrees C water bath. Purity of sorted or isolated CD4+, CD8+ and CD8+ TEMRA cells was at least 90%. RNA was extracted using the RNeasy kit, and about 0.5 to 1 ug of the RNA was reverse transcribed with random hexamers. The immunoSEQ multiplex PCR assay, covering 54 Vbeta and 13 Jbeta segments, was used to amplify TCR beta CDR3 regions. PCR amplification bias was corrected using a synthetic template baseline for primer optimization and computational correction. The original methods were these. Reads were annotated to V, D and J genes per IMGT and analyzed with immunoSEQ Analyzer, keeping only productive sequences. Clonality was computed as one minus Shannon entropy normalized by log2 of the number of productive unique sequences. For each patient and control, public and private clones were evaluated within the 100 most prevalent clones. Clones were defined as Susac-specific if absent from the healthy and MS cohorts, from around 1,000 published viral clones and from other ImmuneACCESS disease sequences. TCRdb reworked the public reads: Q25 trimming with fastp, MiXCR clone assembly, productive beta chains retained. Every entry covers one CDR3 protein and lists the most common genes and DNA from its rows. Here the V and J calls rest on TCRdb's processing, not on the authors' analysis. Present in this sample are under 70,000 distinct CDR3 sequences, roughly nine tenths of which were seen just once. 0.2% of the sample is in the top ten clones.

Specimen: CD8+ T cells from PBMCs. This receptor was obtained from a human donor in good health. The sequence joins TRBV6-2 or TRBV6-3 to TRBJ2-5; the D gene is unclear. The DNA reads TGTGCCAGCAGTTACGAGTATGGGAAAGAGACCCAGTACTTC. The translation is CASSYEYGKETQYF.